These T cell receptor beta chains were read from a single sample in a study of T cells after posttransplantation cyclophosphamide. Profiling relied on immunoSEQ multiplex PCR, and the TCRdb table lists in-frame clones only, not all of them. Of some 52,000 clones listed, about 86% are singletons. What was sequenced was PBMCs. Receptor source: a man between 25 and 39 years old with a blood cancer, CMV-positive, and with a related stem cell donor. The CDR3 runs from the conserved cysteine through the conserved F or W. The order of the fields is D gene, V gene, clone size, J gene, CDR3 protein, CDR3 DNA. A D gene is named only where the DNA matches it firmly. Size tells how often a clone was seen (once, few, many) or the class of an expanded clone, and some rows leave it out.

D: .; V: TRBV27; size: .; J: TRBJ1-3; CDR3: CASSLRGSNGNTIYF; DNA: TGTGCCAGCAGTTTAAGGGGGTCAAATGGAAACACCATATATTTT
D: TRBD2; V: TRBV7-9; size: few; J: TRBJ2-1; CDR3: CASSPRIIRAGLGDYEQFF; DNA: TGTGCCAGCAGCCCTAGAATCATACGTGCGGGACTAGGGGACTATGAGCAGTTCTTC
D: .; V: TRBV27; size: .; J: TRBJ2-1; CDR3: CAKLSPSHGYNEQFF; DNA: TGTGCCAAACTATCACCCTCCCACGGGTACAATGAGCAGTTCTTC
D: .; V: TRBV2; size: .; J: TRBJ2-3; CDR3: CASSVGLGADTQYF; DNA: TGTGCCAGCAGTGTTGGTCTAGGGGCAGATACGCAGTATTTT
D: .; V: TRBV6-6; size: .; J: TRBJ2-7; CDR3: CASSYSSAYEQYF; DNA: TGTGCCAGCAGTTACTCTAGCGCCTACGAGCAGTACTTC
D: TRBD2; V: TRBV19; size: .; J: TRBJ2-1; CDR3: CASSKGLAGGNEQFF; DNA: TGTGCCAGTAGTAAGGGACTAGCGGGAGGAAATGAGCAGTTCTTC
D: TRBD1; V: TRBV7-3; size: .; J: TRBJ2-3; CDR3: CASSRQGTDTQYF; DNA: TGTGCCAGCAGCCGACAGGGGACGGATACGCAGTATTTT
D: .; V: TRBV9; size: .; J: TRBJ2-3; CDR3: CASSPTGRIVDTQYF; DNA: TGTGCCAGCAGCCCCACCGGCAGGATCGTAGATACGCAGTATTTT
D: .; V: TRBV19; size: .; J: TRBJ2-1; CDR3: CASSDSSRNEQFF; DNA: TGTGCCAGTAGTGACAGCTCTCGCAATGAGCAGTTCTTC
D: .; V: TRBV2; size: few; J: TRBJ1-1; CDR3: CASSALAVNTEAFF; DNA: TGTGCCAGCAGTGCGCTAGCGGTGAACACTGAAGCTTTCTTT
D: .; V: TRBV18; size: .; J: TRBJ2-3; CDR3: CASSPLRGTTDTQYF; DNA: TGTGCCAGCTCACCGTTGCGCGGGACCACAGATACGCAGTATTTT
D: TRBD2; V: TRBV7-6; size: .; J: TRBJ2-7; CDR3: CASSLDRPGLPSWEQYF; DNA: TGTGCCAGCAGCTTGGACCGCCCGGGACTACCTTCGTGGGAGCAGTACTTC
D: .; V: TRBV19; size: .; J: TRBJ2-7; CDR3: CASSIVPLNPYEQYF; DNA: TGTGCCAGTAGTATAGTGCCACTCAACCCCTACGAGCAGTACTTC
D: .; V: TRBV6-6; size: .; J: TRBJ1-5; CDR3: CASSYSGGNQPQHF; DNA: TGTGCCAGCAGTTACTCGGGGGGTAATCAGCCCCAGCATTTT
D: .; V: TRBV5-1; size: .; J: TRBJ2-2; CDR3: CASSALRANTGELFF; DNA: TGCGCCAGCAGCGCTCTCAGGGCTAACACCGGGGAGCTGTTTTTT
D: .; V: TRBV7-2; size: .; J: TRBJ1-5; CDR3: CASSIQKGANQPQHF; DNA: TGTGCCAGCAGCATACAAAAAGGGGCCAATCAGCCCCAGCATTTT
D: .; V: TRBV4-1; size: once; J: TRBJ1-2; CDR3: CASSQALVGGGNYGYTF; DNA: TGCGCCAGCAGCCAAGCCCTGGTCGGCGGAGGTAACTATGGCTACACCTTC
D: .; V: TRBV19; size: .; J: TRBJ2-4; CDR3: CASSIGGGRDIQYF; DNA: TGTGCCAGTAGTATAGGAGGGGGGAGGGACATTCAGTACTTC
D: .; V: TRBV9; size: .; J: TRBJ1-3; CDR3: CASSAGGVGNTIYF; DNA: TGTGCCAGCAGCGCTGGCGGGGTAGGAAACACCATATATTTT
D: TRBD1; V: TRBV7-9; size: .; J: TRBJ2-7; CDR3: CASSSIGQEAYEQYF; DNA: TGTGCCAGCAGCTCAATAGGACAGGAGGCCTACGAGCAGTACTTC
D: TRBD2; V: TRBV30; size: few; J: TRBJ2-2; CDR3: CAWSKAGVDTGELFF; DNA: TGTGCCTGGAGTAAGGCGGGAGTAGATACCGGGGAGCTGTTTTTT
D: .; V: TRBV7-2; size: .; J: TRBJ2-3; CDR3: CASSLNTHTDTQYF; DNA: TGTGCCAGCAGCTTAAACACGCACACAGATACGCAGTATTTT
D: .; V: TRBV7-6; size: .; J: TRBJ2-1; CDR3: CASSLAPGQGYNEQFF; DNA: TGTGCCAGCAGCTTAGCACCGGGACAAGGGTACAATGAGCAGTTCTTC
D: .; V: TRBV6-6; size: .; J: TRBJ1-5; CDR3: CASSTPSSRNQPQHF; DNA: TGTGCCAGCAGTACCCCTAGTTCCCGCAATCAGCCCCAGCATTTT
D: TRBD2; V: TRBV13; size: .; J: TRBJ2-5; CDR3: CASSPKTTGTSGSKRGRETQYF; DNA: TGTGCCAGCAGCCCTAAAACAACCGGGACTAGCGGGAGTAAGCGAGGGAGGGAGACCCAGTACTTC
D: TRBD1; V: TRBV6-6; size: .; J: TRBJ2-1; CDR3: CASSYSGGGEQFF; DNA: TGTGCCAGCAGTTACTCAGGGGGCGGTGAGCAGTTCTTC
D: .; V: TRBV14; size: .; J: TRBJ2-7; CDR3: CASSQATVEREQYF; DNA: TGTGCCAGCAGCCAAGCCACGGTGGAGAGGGAGCAGTACTTC
D: TRBD2; V: TRBV4-1; size: .; J: TRBJ2-7; CDR3: CASSLTGLAGEQYF; DNA: TGCGCCAGCAGCCTAACGGGACTAGCGGGTGAGCAGTACTTC
D: TRBD2; V: TRBV28; size: .; J: TRBJ2-7; CDR3: CASSSTGTSGRWSYEQYF; DNA: TGTGCCAGCAGTTCGACCGGGACTAGCGGGAGGTGGTCCTACGAGCAGTACTTC
D: .; V: TRBV18; size: .; J: TRBJ2-4; CDR3: CASSPSNGLTKNIQYF; DNA: TGTGCCAGCTCACCATCCAACGGGTTAACCAAAAACATTCAGTACTTC
D: .; V: TRBV7-9; size: .; J: TRBJ2-1; CDR3: CASSPKAGEQFF; DNA: TGTGCCAGCAGCCCTAAGGCGGGTGAGCAGTTCTTC
D: TRBD1; V: TRBV9; size: .; J: TRBJ2-6; CDR3: CASSRGQGFSGANVLTF; DNA: TGTGCCAGCAGCAGGGGACAGGGGTTCTCTGGGGCCAACGTCCTGACTTTC
D: .; V: TRBV10-3; size: .; J: TRBJ2-7; CDR3: CAISEPGSEQYF; DNA: TGTGCCATCAGTGAGCCCGGTTCCGAGCAGTACTTC
D: .; V: TRBV5-8; size: .; J: TRBJ2-5; CDR3: CASSQRAALGETQYF; DNA: TGTGCCAGCAGTCAGCGGGCGGCCTTAGGGGAGACCCAGTACTTC
D: TRBD2; V: TRBV18; size: .; J: TRBJ2-2; CDR3: CASSRRASGKGTGELFF; DNA: TGTGCCAGCTCACGGCGGGCTAGCGGGAAGGGCACCGGGGAGCTGTTTTTT
D: TRBD1; V: TRBV6-6; size: .; J: TRBJ2-5; CDR3: CASSYRDRGETQYF; DNA: TGTGCCAGCAGTTACCGCGACAGGGGAGAGACCCAGTACTTC
D: .; V: TRBV9; size: .; J: TRBJ2-7; CDR3: CASSVGVATEYEQYF; DNA: TGTGCCAGCAGCGTAGGGGTAGCAACCGAGTACGAGCAGTACTTC
D: TRBD2; V: TRBV7-2; size: .; J: TRBJ2-2; CDR3: CASSPGGSGKNTGELFF; DNA: TGTGCCAGCAGCCCCGGGGGTAGCGGGAAGAACACCGGGGAGCTGTTTTTT
D: TRBD1; V: TRBV19; size: once; J: TRBJ2-5; CDR3: CARAKGGTGKETQYF; DNA: TGTGCCAGAGCCAAAGGAGGGACAGGCAAAGAGACCCAGTACTTC
D: TRBD2; V: TRBV6-6; size: .; J: TRBJ2-5; CDR3: CASSYAGAGETQYF; DNA: TGTGCCAGCAGTTACGCGGGAGCCGGGGAGACCCAGTACTTC
D: TRBD2; V: TRBV5-1; size: .; J: TRBJ2-5; CDR3: CASSHGKGGRGETQYF; DNA: TGCGCCAGCAGCCACGGCAAGGGCGGGAGAGGGGAGACCCAGTACTTC
D: TRBD1; V: TRBV5-1; size: .; J: TRBJ2-1; CDR3: CASSTGQDVSYNEQFF; DNA: TGCGCCAGCAGCACAGGACAGGACGTCTCCTACAATGAGCAGTTCTTC
D: TRBD1; V: TRBV2; size: .; J: TRBJ2-3; CDR3: CASSLAGTGFTDTQYF; DNA: TGTGCCAGCTCTTTGGCCGGGACAGGGTTCACAGATACGCAGTATTTT
D: .; V: TRBV7-9; size: .; J: TRBJ2-7; CDR3: CASSLVGKSYEQYF; DNA: TGTGCCAGCAGCTTAGTCGGGAAGTCCTACGAGCAGTACTTC
D: .; V: TRBV6-5; size: .; J: TRBJ2-7; CDR3: CASSQWTARGYEQYF; DNA: TGTGCCAGCAGTCAGTGGACAGCGAGGGGTTACGAGCAGTACTTC
D: TRBD2; V: TRBV27; size: .; J: TRBJ2-5; CDR3: CASSGSAGGLETQYF; DNA: TGTGCCAGCAGTGGATCAGCGGGAGGTCTGGAGACCCAGTACTTC
D: .; V: TRBV7-2; size: .; J: TRBJ1-4; CDR3: CASSLSMLRGTGEKLFF; DNA: TGTGCCAGCAGCTTATCGATGTTGCGGGGGACGGGTGAAAAACTGTTTTTT
D: .; V: TRBV11-2; size: .; J: TRBJ1-1; CDR3: CASSPTAGNTEAFF; DNA: TGTGCCAGCAGCCCCACGGCAGGGAATACTGAAGCTTTCTTT
D: TRBD2; V: TRBV9; size: .; J: TRBJ2-3; CDR3: CASSSRGLVSPDTQYF; DNA: TGTGCCAGCAGCTCCCGAGGACTAGTGAGTCCAGATACGCAGTATTTT
D: TRBD2; V: TRBV28; size: .; J: TRBJ2-1; CDR3: CASSREGRLNEQFF; DNA: TGTGCCAGCAGTCGGGAGGGCCGGTTGAATGAGCAGTTCTTC
D: TRBD1; V: TRBV28; size: .; J: TRBJ2-5; CDR3: CASSPSTGGLQETQYF; DNA: TGTGCCAGCAGTCCATCGACAGGGGGCTTACAAGAGACCCAGTACTTC
D: .; V: TRBV13; size: .; J: TRBJ2-1; CDR3: CASSLGVDIYNEQFF; DNA: TGTGCCAGCAGCTTAGGGGTTGACATCTACAATGAGCAGTTCTTC
D: .; V: TRBV2; size: .; J: TRBJ2-3; CDR3: CASNLRQTDTQYF; DNA: TGTGCCAGCAACCTTAGACAGACAGATACGCAGTATTTT